This T cell receptor (beta chain) came from a study of T cell responses to AZD1222 COVID-19 vaccine (dated by TCRdb to the early 2020s). Broadly, across the study: A total of 233 trial participants underwent TCR sequencing, of whom 207 received two doses of AZD1222 and roughly 25 received two doses of the MenACWY control vaccine. Enrollment into the trials was organized by age into subgroups of 18-55, 56-69 and 70-plus years, and those subgroups contained roughly 160, 29 and 62 TCR-sequenced participants, respectively. The investigation overall reported the following: In the small 56-69-year group, the increase in depth fell short of significance, most likely because of low power. Participants were mostly white British, with more females than males. The authors suggested clonal diversity may have been underestimated. Reportedly, almost half of the unique spike-specific TCRs recognized epitopes lying outside the regions that are mutated in the B.1.351 and B.1.1.7 variants. The vaccine-associated CD4 TCRs covered the entire spike protein, and the dominant responses fell in regions 160-218 and 743-854. A significant rise in spike-specific TCR breadth and depth was observed after two AZD1222 doses relative to day 0 and relative to MenACWY recipients. Because no day 14 peak-response samples were available, repertoires were characterized only after the peak T cell response. Only five to seven AZD1222 recipients were SARS-CoV-2 seropositive at baseline, limiting conclusions about previously exposed vaccinees.

A word on this clone: Which antigen it targets is not known. There are no base qualities to consult, and no much larger clone falls within one base.

The CDR3 regions of human TCRbeta chains were subjected to immunosequencing. Under the source paper's analysis protocol: TCRs in the repertoires were compared against a reference library of SARS-CoV-2-specific TCRs that had been generated with the MIRA antigen-specificity platform. Breadth was defined as the fraction of unique TCRs that were SARS-CoV-2-associated. Depth was defined as the fraction of total T cells that were SARS-CoV-2-associated. Using the MIRA data, every spike-specific TCR was mapped to the spike region that the TCR reacted to and assigned to either a CD4 or a CD8 class. Log10-transformed breadth and depth values were compared by one-way ANOVA with Sidak's multiple comparisons tests. Imported from immuneACCESS, the table was reduced by TCRdb to in-frame sequences with V and J called. These copies leave out some clones; in studies compared against another copy, an unresolved V gene accounts for under half, and the cause of the remainder is not known. Clonal size and the V and J genes are those of that table, whereas D and trimming came from the DNA. Recorded for this sample are tens of thousands of clones; more than 75% of them occurred a single time. The biggest ten clones account for about 17% of the sample.

In light of the paper, this sample's time point label describes: about 28 days (+/-7) after the second vaccine dose. AZD1222 recipients given second doses at about 4 weeks or at about 12 weeks were pooled, since spike-specific TCR depth and breadth were not found to differ between the two schedules. Vaccinee samples came from UK trials COV001 and COV002, including a single-blind randomized controlled phase 2/3 trial of AZD1222 (ChAdOx1 nCoV-19) in healthy adults. For TCRbeta chain sequencing, PBMC samples were collected from trial participants at day 0 and at day 28 after the second dose. At the junction V is shortened by 4 bases and J by 7 bases, with 13 bases in between. According to the germline V gene (reference sequence), CDR1 reads MNHNY and CDR2 reads SVGAGI. Measured from the cysteine to the phenylalanine, the CDR3 is 14 residues long. Only the CDR3 region is kept as DNA, spanning 42 bases read in frame from base 1.

This clonotype was obtained from an adult who received the AZD1222 COVID-19 vaccine. The sequencing used peripheral blood, collected 28 days after the second AZD1222 dose. The sequence is built from TRBV6-6 and TRBJ1-4; no D gene call is confident. The CDR3 reads CASSFRGEREKLFF. The DNA is as follows: TGTGCCAGCAGTTTCCGGGGAGAGCGTGAAAAACTGTTTTTT.